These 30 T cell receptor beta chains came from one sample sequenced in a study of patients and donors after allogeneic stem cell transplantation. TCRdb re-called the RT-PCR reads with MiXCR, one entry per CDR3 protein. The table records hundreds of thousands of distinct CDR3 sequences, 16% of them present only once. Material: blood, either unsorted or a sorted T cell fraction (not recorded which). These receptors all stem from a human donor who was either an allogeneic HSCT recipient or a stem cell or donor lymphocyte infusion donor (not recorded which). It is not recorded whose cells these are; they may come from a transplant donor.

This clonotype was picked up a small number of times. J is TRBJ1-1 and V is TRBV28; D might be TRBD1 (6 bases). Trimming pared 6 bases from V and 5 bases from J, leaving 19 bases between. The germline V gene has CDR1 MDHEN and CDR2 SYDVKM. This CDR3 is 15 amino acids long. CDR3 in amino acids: CASSQGTLGRTEAFF. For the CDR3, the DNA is TGTGCCAGCAGCCAAGGGACACTCGGAAGGACTGAAGCTTTCTTT. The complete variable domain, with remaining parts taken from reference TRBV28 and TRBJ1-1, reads DVKVTQSSRYLVKRTGEKVFLECVQDMDHENMFWYRQDPGLGLRLIYFSYDVKMKEKGDIPEGYSVSREKKERFSLILESASTNQTSMYLCASSQGTLGRTEAFFGQGTRLTVV.

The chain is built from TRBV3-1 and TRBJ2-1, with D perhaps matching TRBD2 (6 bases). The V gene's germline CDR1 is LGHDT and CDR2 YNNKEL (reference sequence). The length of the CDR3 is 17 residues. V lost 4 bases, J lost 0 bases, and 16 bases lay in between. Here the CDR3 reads CASSRRGTRSSYNEQFF. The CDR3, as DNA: TGTGCCAGCAGCCGACGGGGGACCAGAAGCTCCTACAATGAGCAGTTCTTC.

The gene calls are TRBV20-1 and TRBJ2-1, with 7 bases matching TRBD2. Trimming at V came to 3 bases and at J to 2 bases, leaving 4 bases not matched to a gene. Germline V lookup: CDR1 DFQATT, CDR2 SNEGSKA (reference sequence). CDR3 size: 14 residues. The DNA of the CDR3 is TGCAGTGCTAGGAAAGCGGGACCCTACAATGAGCAGTTCTTC. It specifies CSARKAGPYNEQFF.

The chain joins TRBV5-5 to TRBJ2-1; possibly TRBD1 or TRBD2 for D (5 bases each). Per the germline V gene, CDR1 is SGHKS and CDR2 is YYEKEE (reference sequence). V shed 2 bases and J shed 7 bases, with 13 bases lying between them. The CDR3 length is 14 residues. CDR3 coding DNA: TGTGCCAGCAGCTTAGTGGGGGAATTGAATGAGCAGTTCTTC. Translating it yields CASSLVGELNEQFF.

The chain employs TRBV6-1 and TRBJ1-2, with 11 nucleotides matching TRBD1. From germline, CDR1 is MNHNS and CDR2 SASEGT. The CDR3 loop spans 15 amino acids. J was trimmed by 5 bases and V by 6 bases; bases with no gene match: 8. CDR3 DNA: TGTGCCAGCAGCCCGGGACAGGGGGTATGGTATGGCTACACCTTC. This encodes CASSPGQGVWYGYTF.

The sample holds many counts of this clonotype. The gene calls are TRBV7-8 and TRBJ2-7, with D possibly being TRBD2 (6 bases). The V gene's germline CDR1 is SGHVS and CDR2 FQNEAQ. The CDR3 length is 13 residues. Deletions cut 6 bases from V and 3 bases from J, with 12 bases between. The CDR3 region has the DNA TGTGCCAGCAGGCCGGGGGAGGACTACGAGCAGTACTTC. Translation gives CASRPGEDYEQYF.

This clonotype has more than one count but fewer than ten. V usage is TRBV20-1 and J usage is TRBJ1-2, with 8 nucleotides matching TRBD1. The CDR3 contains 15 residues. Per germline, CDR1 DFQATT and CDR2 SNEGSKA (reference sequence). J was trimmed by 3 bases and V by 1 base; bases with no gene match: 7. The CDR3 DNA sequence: TGCAGTGCTAGAGCGGCCCCAGGGGGCGACTATGGCTACACCTTC. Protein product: CSARAAPGGDYGYTF.

The CDR3: CATPGQAHTGELFF. CDR3 DNA: TGTGCCACACCGGGACAGGCTCACACCGGGGAGCTGTTTTTT. This chain joins TRBV27 and TRBJ2-2; 8 bases line up with TRBD1. The CDR3 sequence is 14 residues long. From germline, CDR1 is MNHEY and CDR2 SMNVEV (reference sequence). V was clipped by 10 bases and J by 3 bases; unmatched bases: 7.

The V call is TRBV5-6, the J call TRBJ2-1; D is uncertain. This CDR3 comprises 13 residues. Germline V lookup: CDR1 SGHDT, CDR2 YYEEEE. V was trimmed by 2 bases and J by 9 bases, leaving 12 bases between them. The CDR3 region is CASSFNLNAEQFF. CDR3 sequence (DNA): TGTGCCAGCAGCTTCAACCTGAACGCTGAGCAGTTCTTC. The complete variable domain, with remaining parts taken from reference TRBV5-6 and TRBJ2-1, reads DAGVTQSPTHLIKTRGQQVTLRCSPKSGHDTVSWYQQALGQGPQFIFQYYEEEERQRGNFPDRFSGHQFPNYSSELNVNALLLGDSALYLCASSFNLNAEQFFGPGTRLTVL.

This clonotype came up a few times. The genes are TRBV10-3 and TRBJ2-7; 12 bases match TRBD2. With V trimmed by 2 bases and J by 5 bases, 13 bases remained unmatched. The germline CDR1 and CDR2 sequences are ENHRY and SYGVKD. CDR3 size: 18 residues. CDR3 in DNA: TGTGCCATCAGTGAGCCGGGGCTAGCGGGAGGGCCGAGGGACGAGCAGTACTTC. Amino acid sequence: CAISEPGLAGGPRDEQYF.

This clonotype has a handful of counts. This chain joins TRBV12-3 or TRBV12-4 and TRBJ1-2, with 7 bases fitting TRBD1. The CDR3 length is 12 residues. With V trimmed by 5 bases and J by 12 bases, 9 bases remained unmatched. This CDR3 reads CASSPQGRGHTF. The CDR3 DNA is TGTGCCAGCAGTCCACAGGGGAGGGGCCACACCTTC.

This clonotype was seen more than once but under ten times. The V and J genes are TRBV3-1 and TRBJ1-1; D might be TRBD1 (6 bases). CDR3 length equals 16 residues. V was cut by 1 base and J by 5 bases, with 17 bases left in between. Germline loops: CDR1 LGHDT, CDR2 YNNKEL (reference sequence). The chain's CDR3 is CASSQGASQRGTEAFF. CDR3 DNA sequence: TGTGCCAGCAGCCAAGGGGCATCCCAGAGGGGGACTGAAGCTTTCTTT. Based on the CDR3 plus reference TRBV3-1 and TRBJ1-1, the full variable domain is DTAVSQTPKYLVTQMGNDKSIKCEQNLGHDTMYWYKQDSKKFLKIMFSYNNKELIINETVPNRFSPKSPDKAHLNLHINSLELGDSAVYFCASSQGASQRGTEAFFGQGTRLTVV.

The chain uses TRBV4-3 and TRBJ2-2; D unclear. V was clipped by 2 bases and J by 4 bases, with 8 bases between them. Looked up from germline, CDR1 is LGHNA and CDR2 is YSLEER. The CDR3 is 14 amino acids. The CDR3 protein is CASSQTGPTGELFF. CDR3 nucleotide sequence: TGCGCCAGCAGCCAAACCGGACCCACCGGGGAGCTGTTTTTT.

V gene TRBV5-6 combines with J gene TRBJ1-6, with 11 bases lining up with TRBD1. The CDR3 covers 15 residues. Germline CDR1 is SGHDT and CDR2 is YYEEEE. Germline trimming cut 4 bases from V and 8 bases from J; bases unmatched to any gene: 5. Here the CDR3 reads CASSGPGQGDSPLHF. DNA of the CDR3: TGTGCCAGCAGCGGACCGGGACAGGGGGATTCACCCCTCCACTTT.

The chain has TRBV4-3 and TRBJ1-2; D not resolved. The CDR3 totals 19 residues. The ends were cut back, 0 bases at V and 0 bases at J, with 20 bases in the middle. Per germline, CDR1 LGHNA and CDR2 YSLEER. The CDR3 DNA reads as TGCGCCAGCAGCCAAGATTTGGCGGGCGGCTCTGTAACTAACTATGGCTACACCTTC. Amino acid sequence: CASSQDLAGGSVTNYGYTF.

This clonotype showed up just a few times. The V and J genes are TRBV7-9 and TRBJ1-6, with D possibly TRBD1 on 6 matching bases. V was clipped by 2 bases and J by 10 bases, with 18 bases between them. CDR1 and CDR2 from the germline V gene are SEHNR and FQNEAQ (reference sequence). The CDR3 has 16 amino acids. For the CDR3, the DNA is TGTGCCAGCAGCTTAACCAAAAACAGGGTTGCCTCACCCCTCCACTTT. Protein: CASSLTKNRVASPLHF.

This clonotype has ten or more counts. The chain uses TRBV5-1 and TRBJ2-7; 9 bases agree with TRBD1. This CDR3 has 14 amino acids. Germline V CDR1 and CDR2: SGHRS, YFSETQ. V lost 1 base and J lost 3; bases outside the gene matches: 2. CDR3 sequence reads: CASSLNRGLYEQYF. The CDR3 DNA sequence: TGCGCCAGCAGCTTGAACAGGGGGCTCTACGAGCAGTACTTC.

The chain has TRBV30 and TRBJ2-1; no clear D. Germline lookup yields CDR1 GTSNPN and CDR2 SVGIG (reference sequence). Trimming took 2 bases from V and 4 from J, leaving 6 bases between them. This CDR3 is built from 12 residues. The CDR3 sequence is CAWSKEYNEQFF. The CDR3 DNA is TGTGCCTGGAGTAAGGAATACAATGAGCAGTTCTTC.

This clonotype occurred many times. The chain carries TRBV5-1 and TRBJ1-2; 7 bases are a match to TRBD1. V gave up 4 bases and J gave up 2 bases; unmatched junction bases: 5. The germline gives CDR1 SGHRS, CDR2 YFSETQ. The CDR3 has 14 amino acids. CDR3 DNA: TGCGCCAGCAGCGAGGGACAGAAGAACTATGGCTACACCTTC. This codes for CASSEGQKNYGYTF.

CDR3 coding DNA: TGCGCCAGCAGCTTGGTAACGGGGCGGCAAGAGACCCAGTACTTC. This encodes CASSLVTGRQETQYF. The chain combines TRBV5-1 with TRBJ2-5; the D call may be TRBD1 or TRBD2 (5 bases each). V dropped 0 bases and J dropped 2 bases, with 11 bases sitting between them. Looked up from germline, CDR1 is SGHRS and CDR2 is YFSETQ. The CDR3 contains 15 residues. The complete variable domain, with remaining parts taken from reference TRBV5-1 and TRBJ2-5, reads KAGVTQTPRYLIKTRGQQVTLSCSPISGHRSVSWYQQTPGQGLQFLFEYFSETQRNKGNFPGRFSGRQFSNSRSEMNVSTLELGDSALYLCASSLVTGRQETQYFGPGTRLLVL.

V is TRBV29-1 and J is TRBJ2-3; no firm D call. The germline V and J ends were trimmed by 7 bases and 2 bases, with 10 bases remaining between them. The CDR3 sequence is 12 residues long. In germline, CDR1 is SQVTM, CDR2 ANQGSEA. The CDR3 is CSAGGNTDTQYF. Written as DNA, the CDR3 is TGCAGCGCTGGCGGAAACACAGATACGCAGTATTTT.

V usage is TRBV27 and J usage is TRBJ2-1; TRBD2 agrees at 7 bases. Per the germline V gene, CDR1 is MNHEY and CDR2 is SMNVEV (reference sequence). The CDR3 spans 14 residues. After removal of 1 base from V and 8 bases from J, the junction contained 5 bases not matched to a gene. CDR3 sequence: CASSLFPSGDEQFF. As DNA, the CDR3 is TGTGCCAGCAGTTTATTCCCAAGCGGGGATGAGCAGTTCTTC.

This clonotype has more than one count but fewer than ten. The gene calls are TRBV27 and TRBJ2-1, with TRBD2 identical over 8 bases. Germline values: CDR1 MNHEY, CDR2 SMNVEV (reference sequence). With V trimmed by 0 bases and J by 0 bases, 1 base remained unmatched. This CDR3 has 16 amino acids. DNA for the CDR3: TGTGCCAGCAGTTTATCTAGCGGGACCTCCTACAATGAGCAGTTCTTC. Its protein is CASSLSSGTSYNEQFF.

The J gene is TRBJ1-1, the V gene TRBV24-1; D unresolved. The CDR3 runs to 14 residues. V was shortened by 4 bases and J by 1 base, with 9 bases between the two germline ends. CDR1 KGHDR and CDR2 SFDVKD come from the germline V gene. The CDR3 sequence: CATSEGPPNTEAFF. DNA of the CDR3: TGTGCCACCAGTGAGGGTCCCCCGAACACTGAAGCTTTCTTT.

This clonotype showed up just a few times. CDR3 coding DNA: TGTGCCAGCAGTTTATCGGCAGGGGACTTCACTGAAGCTTTCTTT. Residues: CASSLSAGDFTEAFF. This chain joins TRBV27 and TRBJ1-1; a possible D gene is TRBD1 (6 bases). CDR3 length: 15 residues. With 0 bases removed from V and 4 bases from J, the gap between germline ends came to 12 bases. Germline CDR1 is MNHEY and CDR2 is SMNVEV (reference sequence).

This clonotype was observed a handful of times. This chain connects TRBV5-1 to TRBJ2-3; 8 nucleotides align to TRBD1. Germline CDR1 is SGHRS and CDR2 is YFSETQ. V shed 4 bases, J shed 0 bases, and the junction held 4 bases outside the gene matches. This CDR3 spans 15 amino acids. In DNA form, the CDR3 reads TGCGCCAGCAGCGCCGGACAGGGCAGCACAGATACGCAGTATTTT. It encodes CASSAGQGSTDTQYF.

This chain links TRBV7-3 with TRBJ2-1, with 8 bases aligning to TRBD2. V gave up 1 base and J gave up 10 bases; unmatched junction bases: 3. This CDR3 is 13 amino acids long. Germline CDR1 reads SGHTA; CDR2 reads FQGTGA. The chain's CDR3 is CASSLRGLGEQFF. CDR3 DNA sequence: TGTGCCAGCAGCTTAAGGGGACTAGGAGAGCAGTTCTTC.

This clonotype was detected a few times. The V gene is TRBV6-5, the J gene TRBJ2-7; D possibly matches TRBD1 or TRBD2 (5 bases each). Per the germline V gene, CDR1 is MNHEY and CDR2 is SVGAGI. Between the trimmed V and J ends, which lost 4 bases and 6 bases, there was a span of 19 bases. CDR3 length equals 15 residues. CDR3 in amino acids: CASSSSGGPKGEQYF. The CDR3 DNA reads TGTGCCAGCAGTTCGAGTGGGGGTCCCAAGGGCGAGCAGTACTTC.

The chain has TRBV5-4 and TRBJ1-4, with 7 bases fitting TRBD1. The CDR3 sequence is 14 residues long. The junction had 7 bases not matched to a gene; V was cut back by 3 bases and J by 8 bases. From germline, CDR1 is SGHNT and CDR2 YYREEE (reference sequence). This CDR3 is CASSSGQLGEKLFF. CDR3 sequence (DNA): TGTGCCAGCAGCTCGGGACAGTTGGGAGAAAAACTGTTTTTT. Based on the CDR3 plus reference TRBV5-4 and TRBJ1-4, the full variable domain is ETGVTQSPTHLIKTRGQQVTLRCSSQSGHNTVSWYQQALGQGPQFIFQYYREEENGRGNFPPRFSGLQFPNYSSELNVNALELDDSALYLCASSSGQLGEKLFFGSGTQLSVL.

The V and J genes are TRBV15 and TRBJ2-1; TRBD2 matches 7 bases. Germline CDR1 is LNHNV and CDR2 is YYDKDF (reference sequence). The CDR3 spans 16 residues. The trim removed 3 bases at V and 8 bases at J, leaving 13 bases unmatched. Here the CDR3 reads CATSSAVKRGGDEQFF. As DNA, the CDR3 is TGTGCCACCAGCAGTGCCGTGAAGCGGGGCGGGGATGAGCAGTTCTTC.